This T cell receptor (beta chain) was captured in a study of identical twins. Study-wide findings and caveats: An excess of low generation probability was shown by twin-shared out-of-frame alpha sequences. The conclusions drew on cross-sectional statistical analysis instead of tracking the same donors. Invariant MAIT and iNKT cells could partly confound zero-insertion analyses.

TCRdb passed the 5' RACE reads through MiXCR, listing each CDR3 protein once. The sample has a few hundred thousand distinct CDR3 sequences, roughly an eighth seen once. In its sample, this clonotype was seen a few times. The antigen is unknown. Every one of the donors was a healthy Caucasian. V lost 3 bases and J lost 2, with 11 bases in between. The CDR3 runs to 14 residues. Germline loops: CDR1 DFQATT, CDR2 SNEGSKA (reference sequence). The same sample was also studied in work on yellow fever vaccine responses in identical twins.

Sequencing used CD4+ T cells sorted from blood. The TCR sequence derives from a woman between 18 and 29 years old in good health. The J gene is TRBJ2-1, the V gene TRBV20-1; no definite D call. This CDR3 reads CSASPDLAYNEQFF. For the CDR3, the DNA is TGCAGTGCTAGCCCGGATTTGGCCTACAATGAGCAGTTCTTC.